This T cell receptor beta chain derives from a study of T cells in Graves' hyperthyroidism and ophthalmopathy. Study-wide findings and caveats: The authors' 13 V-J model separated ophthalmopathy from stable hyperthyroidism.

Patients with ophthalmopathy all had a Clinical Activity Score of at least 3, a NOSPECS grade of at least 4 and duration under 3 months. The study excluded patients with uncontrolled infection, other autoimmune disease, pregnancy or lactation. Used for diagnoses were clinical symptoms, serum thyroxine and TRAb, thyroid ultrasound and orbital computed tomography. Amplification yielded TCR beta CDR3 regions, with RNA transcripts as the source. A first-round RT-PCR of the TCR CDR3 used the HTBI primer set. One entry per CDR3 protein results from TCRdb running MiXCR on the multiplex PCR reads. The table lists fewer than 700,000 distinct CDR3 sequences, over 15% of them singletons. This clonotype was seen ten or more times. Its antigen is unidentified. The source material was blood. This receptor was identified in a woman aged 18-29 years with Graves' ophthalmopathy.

This CDR3 reads CAWRRTLEAFF. The CDR3 DNA reads as TGTGCCTGGAGACGGACACTTGAAGCTTTCTTT. The V gene is TRBV30, the J gene TRBJ1-1; D might be TRBD1 (5 bases). CDR1 and CDR2 from the germline V gene are GTSNPN and SVGIG (reference sequence). CDR3 length equals 11 residues. V lost 3 bases and J lost 7, with 9 bases in between.